This T cell receptor beta chain was sequenced for a study of cytomegalovirus exposure and HLA in healthy donors. Study-wide background: Within an early data release were about 85 million unique TCRs drawn from HLA-typed donors.

Points from the study as a whole: Later genetic work tied a missense DCLRE1C variant to beta-chain V and J trimming. The presence/absence work took it that sequencing depth was about the same across donors.

This CDR3 comprises 11 residues. With 3 bases clipped from V and 11 bases from J, the junction kept 0 bases outside the gene matches. Germline lookup yields CDR1 SNHLY and CDR2 FYNNEI. As to this clone: Antigen specificity is unknown.

With 60 Vbeta and 13 Jbeta primers, the PCR was carried out. Profiling relied on immunoSEQ multiplex PCR, and the TCRdb table lists in-frame clones only, not all of them. The table has about 140,000 clones, around a tenth seen once; the top ten hold approximately 1.8%. Source material: PBMCs. The chain is built from TRBV2 and TRBJ2-7; TRBD1 aligns across 11 bases. This clonotype was obtained from a male donor in good health and CMV-seronegative. For the CDR3, the DNA is TGTGCCAGCAGTGAGGGACAGGGGGAGTACTTC. This sequence encodes CASSEGQGEYF.